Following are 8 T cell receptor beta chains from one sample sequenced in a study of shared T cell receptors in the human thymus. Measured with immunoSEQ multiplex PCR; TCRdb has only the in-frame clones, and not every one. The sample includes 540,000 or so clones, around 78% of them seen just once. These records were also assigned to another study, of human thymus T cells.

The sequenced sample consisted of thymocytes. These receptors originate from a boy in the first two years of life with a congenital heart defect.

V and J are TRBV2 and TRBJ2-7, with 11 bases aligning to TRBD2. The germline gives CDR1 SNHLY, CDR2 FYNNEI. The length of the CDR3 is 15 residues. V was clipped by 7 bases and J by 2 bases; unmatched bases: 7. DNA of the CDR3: TGTGCCAGCAACCCGACTAGCGGGACGGCCTACGAGCAGTACTTC. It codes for CASNPTSGTAYEQYF. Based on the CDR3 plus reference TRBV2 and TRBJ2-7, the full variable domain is EPEVTQTPSHQVTQMGQEVILRCVPISNHLYFYWYRQILGQKVEFLVSFYNNEISEKSEIFDDQFSVERPDGSNFTLKIRSTKLEDSAMYFCASNPTSGTAYEQYFGPGTRLTVT.

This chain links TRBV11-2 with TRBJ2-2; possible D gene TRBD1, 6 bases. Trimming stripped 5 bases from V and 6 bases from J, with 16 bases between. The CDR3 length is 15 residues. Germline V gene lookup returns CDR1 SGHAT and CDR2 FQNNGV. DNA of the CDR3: TGTGCCAGCAGCCCCTTTCCAGGGGCCGCCGGGGAGCTGTTTTTT. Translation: CASSPFPGAAGELFF. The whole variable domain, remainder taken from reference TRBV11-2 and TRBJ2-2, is EAGVAQSPRYKIIEKRQSVAFWCNPISGHATLYWYQQILGQGPKLLIQFQNNGVVDDSQLPKDRFSAERLKGVDSTLKIQPAKLEDSAVYLCASSPFPGAAGELFFGEGSRLTVL.

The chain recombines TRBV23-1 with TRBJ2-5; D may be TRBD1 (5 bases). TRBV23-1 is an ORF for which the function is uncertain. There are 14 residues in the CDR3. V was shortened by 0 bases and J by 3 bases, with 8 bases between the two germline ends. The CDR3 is CASSQSRTKETQYF. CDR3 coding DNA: TGCGCCAGCAGTCAATCCCGGACAAAAGAGACCCAGTACTTC.

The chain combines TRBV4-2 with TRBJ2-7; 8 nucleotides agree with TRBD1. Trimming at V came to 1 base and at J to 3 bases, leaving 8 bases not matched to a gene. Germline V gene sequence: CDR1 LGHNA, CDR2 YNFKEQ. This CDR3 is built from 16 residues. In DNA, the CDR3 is TGTGCCAGCAGCCAAGTCGGACAGGGAGGTAACTACGAGCAGTACTTC. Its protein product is CASSQVGQGGNYEQYF.

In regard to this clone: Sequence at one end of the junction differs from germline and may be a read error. CDR3 sequence: CASSEGTGEESSHEQYF. The CDR3 coding sequence is TGCGCCAGCAGTGAAGGGACAGGGGAGGAGTCCTCCCACGAGCAGTACTTC. The chain recombines TRBV10-1 with TRBJ2-7; 10 bases are shared with TRBD1. Germline loops: CDR1 WNHNN, CDR2 SYGVQD (reference sequence). CDR3 length equals 17 residues.

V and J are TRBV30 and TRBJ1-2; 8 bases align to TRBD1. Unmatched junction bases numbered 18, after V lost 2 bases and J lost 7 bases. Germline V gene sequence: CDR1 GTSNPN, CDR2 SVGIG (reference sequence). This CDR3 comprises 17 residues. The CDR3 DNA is TGTGCCTGGAGTTCGACGGCGGCCGAGACAGGGGACTGTGGCTACACCTTC. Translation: CAWSSTAAETGDCGYTF. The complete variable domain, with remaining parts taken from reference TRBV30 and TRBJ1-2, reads SQTIHQWPATLVQPVGSPLSLECTVEGTSNPNLYWYRQAAGRGLQLLFYSVGIGQISSEVPQNLSASRPQDRQFILSSKKLLLSDSGFYLCAWSSTAAETGDCGYTFGSGTRLTVV.

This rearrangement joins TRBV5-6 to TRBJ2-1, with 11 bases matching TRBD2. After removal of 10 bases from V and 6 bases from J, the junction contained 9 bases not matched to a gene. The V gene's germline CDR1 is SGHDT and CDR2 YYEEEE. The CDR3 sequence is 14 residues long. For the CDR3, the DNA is TGTGCCGGACCGGGACTAGCGGCCAGCAATGAGCAGTTCTTC. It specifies CAGPGLAASNEQFF.

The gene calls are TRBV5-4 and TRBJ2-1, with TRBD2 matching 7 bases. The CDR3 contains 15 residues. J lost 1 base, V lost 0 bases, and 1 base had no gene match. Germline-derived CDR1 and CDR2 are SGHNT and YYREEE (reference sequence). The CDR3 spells CASSLVGGSYNEQFF. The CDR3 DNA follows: TGTGCCAGCAGCTTGGTGGGGGGGTCCTACAATGAGCAGTTCTTC. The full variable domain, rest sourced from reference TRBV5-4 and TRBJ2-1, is ETGVTQSPTHLIKTRGQQVTLRCSSQSGHNTVSWYQQALGQGPQFIFQYYREEENGRGNFPPRFSGLQFPNYSSELNVNALELDDSALYLCASSLVGGSYNEQFFGPGTRLTVL.